Listed here are 2 T cell receptor beta chains from one sample, sequenced in a study of beta chain features in type 1 diabetes. Isolated RNA was reverse transcribed in full, so expressed TCRB transcripts were sequenced. Assay: immunoSEQ multiplex PCR; the TCRdb copy retains only in-frame clones and omits some. This table holds 150,000 to 200,000 clones, 6.5% to 10% found once. Broader study findings: TCRB CDR3s were moderately but significantly shorter in Type 1 diabetes patients in all four CD4+ subsets.

These TCRs are of unknown antigen specificity. The specimen sequenced was central memory CD4+ T cells from blood. The source of these receptors is a woman younger than 30 with type 1 diabetes.

This clone was counted a few times. The genes are TRBV7-2 and TRBJ2-5, with D tentatively TRBD1 (6 bases). V was trimmed by 5 bases and J by 5 bases, leaving 15 bases between them. CDR1 is SGHTA, CDR2 FQGNSA, per germline. The CDR3 consists of 14 residues. The CDR3 region is CASSPRQVVETQYF. CDR3 in DNA: TGTGCCAGCAGCCCAAGACAGGTTGTGGAGACCCAGTACTTC.

This clone was counted a few times. The V call is TRBV19, the J call TRBJ2-5, with D possibly being TRBD2 (5 bases). The germline CDR1 and CDR2 sequences are LNHDA and SQIVND (reference sequence). V was pared by 8 bases and J by 4 bases, with 17 bases between. CDR3 length equals 14 residues. The CDR3 DNA reads as TGTGCCAGTCTGGATCGAGGAGGTGCAGAGACCCAGTACTTC. This translates into CASLDRGGAETQYF. Full variable domain (missing parts from reference TRBV19 and TRBJ2-5): DGGITQSPKYLFRKEGQNVTLSCEQNLNHDAMYWYRQDPGQGLRLIYYSQIVNDFQKGDIAEGYSVSREKKESFPLTVTSAQKNPTAFYLCASLDRGGAETQYFGPGTRLLVL.